Sequencing of this TCR beta chain was carried out in a study of identical twins. General study findings and limits: In drawing conclusions, the study used cross-sectional statistical analysis and did not follow the same donors.

Note on this clonotype: Antigen unknown.

The germline gives CDR1 LGHDT, CDR2 YNNKEL (reference sequence). Trimming cost V 2 bases and J 4 bases, with 14 bases left between them. This CDR3 comprises 15 residues. Template switching added a universal primer binding site, and final cDNA carried unique molecular identifiers. TCRdb recomputed calls from the 5' RACE reads with MiXCR, one row per CDR3 protein. This table has approximately 250,000 distinct CDR3 sequences, approximately 5.9% appearing once. This same sample was also taken into another study, of T cells expressing NK-cell markers. As that study records: Dominance of the CD3+CD56-NKG2C+ fraction by these clonotypes also held in a few donors.

This receptor was taken from a woman under 30 in good health. This chain links TRBV3-1 with TRBJ2-5; D gene uncertain. The sequenced sample was CD8+ T cells sorted from blood. CDR3 nucleotides: TGTGCCAGCAGCCAAACCTTGGCCTCAGGAGAGACCCAGTACTTC. Protein: CASSQTLASGETQYF.